The present T cell receptor (beta chain) was sequenced within a study of cytotoxic CD8 clonotypes in ibrutinib-treated CLL. The wider study: Among responders, some 25 were partial and 2 complete; after median around 68 months, approximately 15 stayed remitted and roughly 12 progressed.

Libraries were prepared by immunoSEQ multiplex PCR; TCRdb keeps only in-frame clonotypes and omits some of them. The table has about 300,000 clones, 76% seen once. The V end was cut by 6 bases, the J end by 3 bases, with 12 bases between. From germline, CDR1 is LNHDA and CDR2 SQIVND (reference sequence). The CDR3 consists of 14 residues. The genes are TRBV19 and TRBJ2-1; perhaps TRBD1 as D (6 bases). This receptor was taken from a human donor with chronic lymphocytic leukemia. Sequenced here: PBMCs, sampled at disease progression, from a patient treated with ibrutinib. For the CDR3, the DNA is TGTGCCAGTAGGCCGGGACAAGACTACAATGAGCAGTTCTTC. Its protein product is CASRPGQDYNEQFF.